Presented here are 25 T cell receptor beta chains from one specimen sequenced in a study of blood T cell repertoires in COVID-19 (dated by TCRdb to 2018 to 2021). The library was prepared using the immunoSEQ multiplex PCR assay. TCRdb mirrors the immuneACCESS table, restricted to in-frame sequences. Some clones are absent from its copies; in checked studies, under half trace to an unresolved V gene, and the reason for the others is unknown. Within this sample are 210,000 or so clones, with 83% of them counted one time only. The ten largest make up roughly 1.3% of the sample. Input material: peripheral blood. The source of these receptors is a woman aged 25 to 39 with COVID-19, enrolled during active disease.

V gene TRBV2 combines with J gene TRBJ2-7; D is undetermined. CDR1 is SNHLY, CDR2 FYNNEI, per germline. The V end lost 2 bases, the J end lost 0 bases, and 5 bases lay between the germline ends. The CDR3 sequence is 13 residues long. CDR3 region: CASSESFSYEQYF. Here the CDR3 DNA reads TGTGCCAGCAGTGAATCGTTCTCCTACGAGCAGTACTTC.

The genes are TRBV7-3 and TRBJ2-3, with 7 bases matching TRBD2. V lost 5 bases to trimming and J lost 1 base; unmatched junction nucleotides: 6. The CDR3 is 15 amino acids. The germline gives CDR1 SGHTA, CDR2 FQGTGA. The CDR3 coding sequence is TGTGCCAGCAGCAAAACTAGCGCGGGCACAGATACGCAGTATTTT. Translated: CASSKTSAGTDTQYF.

This clone was seen only a few times. The chain has TRBV4-2 and TRBJ2-3; 8 bases align to TRBD2. The germline V gene encodes CDR1 LGHNA and CDR2 YNFKEQ. The CDR3 length is 16 residues. V gave up 6 bases and J gave up 4 bases; unmatched junction bases: 12. This chain's CDR3 is CASRSSGREAADTQYF. The CDR3 DNA reads as TGTGCCAGCAGGTCGTCGGGGCGGGAGGCCGCAGATACGCAGTATTTT.

The V and J genes are TRBV18 and TRBJ2-5; 8 positions match TRBD2. The CDR3 is 16 residues long. Germline-derived CDR1 and CDR2 are KGHSH and LQKENI. V lost 0 bases, J lost 9 bases, and 12 bases stayed unmatched. Here the CDR3 DNA reads TGTGCCAGCTCACCACCATCAGGCGGACGGGGGGGGGCCCAGTACTTC. As protein: CASSPPSGGRGGAQYF.

The rearrangement links TRBV5-4 to TRBJ1-4; D may be TRBD1 (5 bases). From germline, CDR1 is SGHNT and CDR2 YYREEE (reference sequence). The CDR3 consists of 16 residues. V lost 1 base and J lost 0, with 10 bases in between. CDR3 DNA sequence: TGTGCCAGCAGCTTGAAACAGGCTGCAACTAATGAAAAACTGTTTTTT. Its translation: CASSLKQAATNEKLFF.

The chain combines TRBV5-4 with TRBJ1-1, with TRBD1 identical over 9 bases. Germline V gene lookup returns CDR1 SGHNT and CDR2 YYREEE (reference sequence). There are 14 residues in the CDR3. The ends lost 3 bases at V and 3 bases at J; junction bases unmatched: 3. CDR3 nucleotides: TGTGCCAGCAGCTCGGGACAGGGTGACACTGAAGCTTTCTTT. Translated: CASSSGQGDTEAFF.

In regard to this clone: Other nucleotide sequences in the sample specify the same CDR3. V is TRBV6-6 and J is TRBJ2-7; TRBD1 matches at 11 bases. Losses at the gene ends were 6 bases for V and 3 bases for J; bases not matched to a gene: 4. This CDR3 is 14 amino acids long. Germline V gene sequence: CDR1 MNHNY, CDR2 SVGAGI (reference sequence). CDR3 DNA: TGTGCCAGCAGCTCCGGGACAGGGGGCTACGAGCAGTACTTC. This sequence encodes CASSSGTGGYEQYF.

The gene calls are TRBV19 and TRBJ1-3; D call uncertain. The CDR3 has 15 amino acids. Per germline, CDR1 LNHDA and CDR2 SQIVND (reference sequence). The germline V and J ends were trimmed by 5 bases and 3 bases, with 14 bases remaining between them. The CDR3 nucleotides read TGTGCCAGTAGTTATGGCTCGGAGGTTGGAAACACCATATATTTT. Translating it yields CASSYGSEVGNTIYF.

The gene calls are TRBV7-7 and TRBJ2-1, with D uncertain. With 1 base removed from V and 2 bases from J, the gap between germline ends came to 6 bases. The CDR3 spans 14 residues. The germline V gene encodes CDR1 SSHAT and CDR2 FNYEAQ (reference sequence). The CDR3 region is CASSLGLAYNEQFF. The DNA for the CDR3 is TGTGCCAGCAGCTTAGGGCTAGCCTACAATGAGCAGTTCTTC.

The chain links TRBV9 to TRBJ1-4, with 10 bases that match TRBD1. J gave up 7 bases and V 4 bases, and 7 bases lay outside the gene matches. In germline, CDR1 is SGDLS, CDR2 YYNGEE. This CDR3 contains 15 residues. This CDR3 reads CASSLRDRGGEKLFF. For the CDR3, the DNA is TGTGCCAGCAGCTTACGGGACAGGGGTGGTGAAAAACTGTTTTTT. Together with reference TRBV9 and TRBJ1-4, the CDR3 gives the full variable domain: DSGVTQTPKHLITATGQRVTLRCSPRSGDLSVYWYQQSLDQGLQFLIQYYNGEERAKGNILERFSAQQFPDLHSELNLSSLELGDSALYFCASSLRDRGGEKLFFGSGTQLSVL.

V is TRBV5-1 and J is TRBJ2-5; D is possibly TRBD2 (6 bases). Trimming took 0 bases from V and 2 from J, leaving 11 bases between them. CDR1 SGHRS and CDR2 YFSETQ come from the germline V gene. The CDR3 has 15 residues. CDR3 nucleotides: TGCGCCAGCAGCTTGGCTCACCGGGAGCAAGAGACCCAGTACTTC. Its protein product is CASSLAHREQETQYF.

V and J are TRBV19 and TRBJ1-1, with D maybe TRBD1 (6 bases). V lost 5 bases and J lost 2, with 18 bases in between. From germline, CDR1 is LNHDA and CDR2 SQIVND (reference sequence). There are 16 residues in the CDR3. The CDR3 reads CASSVGLRGLNTEAFF. CDR3 DNA sequence: TGTGCCAGTAGTGTAGGACTGCGGGGGCTTAACACTGAAGCTTTCTTT.

This clone has just a few counts. The rearrangement joins TRBV29-1 to TRBJ2-7, with D possibly matching TRBD2 (6 bases). Per the germline V gene, CDR1 is SQVTM and CDR2 is ANQGSEA. This CDR3 comprises 12 residues. V was cut by 1 base and J by 4 bases, with 8 bases left in between. CDR3 loop: CSVEVAGYEQYF. In nucleotides, the CDR3 is TGCAGCGTTGAAGTGGCGGGGTACGAGCAGTACTTC.

This sequence joins TRBV7-6 and TRBJ1-4; a possible D gene is TRBD1 (5 bases). Germline CDR1 SGHVS, CDR2 FNYEAQ. The CDR3 runs to 14 residues. The germline V and J ends were trimmed by 0 bases and 4 bases, with 6 bases remaining between them. CDR3 DNA sequence: TGTGCCAGCAGCTTAGCCAGGGTTAATGAAAAACTGTTTTTT. As protein: CASSLARVNEKLFF.

The chain uses TRBV2 and TRBJ2-7, with 13 bases matching TRBD2. Germline V gene data show CDR1 as SNHLY and CDR2 as FYNNEI. Losses at the gene ends were 6 bases for V and 3 bases for J; bases not matched to a gene: 5. The CDR3 extends over 15 amino acids. CDR3 DNA sequence: TGTGCCAGCAGGTGGACTAGCGGGAGTAACTACGAGCAGTACTTC. Translating gives CASRWTSGSNYEQYF.

V gene TRBV11-2 combines with J gene TRBJ2-3, with 10 bases aligning to TRBD2. Trimming removed 3 bases from V and 4 bases from J; junction bases left unmatched: 13. The CDR3 has 18 residues. Germline CDR1 SGHAT, CDR2 FQNNGV. The CDR3 reads CASSLGVGSGGRADTQYF. The CDR3 DNA follows: TGTGCCAGCAGCTTGGGTGTTGGTAGCGGGGGGCGGGCAGATACGCAGTATTTT.

In its sample, this clone was seen once. The CDR3 coding sequence is TGCGCCAGCAGCTTTGGGGGGGCCGGGACAGATACGCAGTATTTT. Its protein is CASSFGGAGTDTQYF. The chain has TRBV5-1 and TRBJ2-3, with D possibly matching TRBD2 (7 bases). Germline lookup yields CDR1 SGHRS and CDR2 YFSETQ. The CDR3 totals 15 residues. The V and J ends lost 2 bases and 3 bases respectively, with 13 bases between them.

The J gene is TRBJ2-7, the V gene TRBV7-2; TRBD2 matches 10 bases. The CDR3 is 14 amino acids. Germline CDR1 and CDR2: SGHTA and FQGNSA. With 5 bases clipped from V and 2 bases from J, the junction kept 3 bases outside the gene matches. The DNA for the CDR3 is TGTGCCAGCAGCCCTACTAGCGGGGCCTACGAGCAGTACTTC. Encoded protein: CASSPTSGAYEQYF.

The J gene is TRBJ2-3, the V gene TRBV27; D gene uncertain. From germline, CDR1 is MNHEY and CDR2 SMNVEV (reference sequence). The V and J ends lost 0 bases and 4 bases respectively, with 11 bases between them. The CDR3 extends over 15 amino acids. DNA for the CDR3: TGTGCCAGCAGTTTATCGAGCGTAGTGCCAGATACGCAGTATTTT. It translates to CASSLSSVVPDTQYF.

The chain links TRBV6-2 or TRBV6-3 to TRBJ2-7; D is undetermined. The ends were cut back, 2 bases at V and 3 bases at J, with 17 bases in the middle. Germline V CDR1 and CDR2: MNHEY, SVGEGT. CDR3 size: 16 residues. The CDR3: CASSYDRSPELYEQYF. Written as DNA, the CDR3 is TGTGCCAGCAGTTACGATAGATCTCCCGAGCTCTACGAGCAGTACTTC.

This clone was seen only a few times. The J gene is TRBJ2-7, the V gene TRBV6-2 or TRBV6-3; D gene uncertain. V was shortened by 5 bases and J by 2 bases, with 4 bases between the two germline ends. The CDR3 loop spans 11 amino acids. Germline V lookup: CDR1 MNHEY, CDR2 SVGEGT. CDR3 nucleotide sequence: TGTGCCAGCAGTGACACCTACGAGCAGTACTTC. It yields the protein CASSDTYEQYF.

The V gene is TRBV7-2, the J gene TRBJ2-3, with 11 nucleotides matching TRBD2. The germline CDR1 and CDR2 sequences are SGHTA and FQGNSA. The CDR3 totals 16 residues. V lost 5 bases to trimming and J lost 3 bases; unmatched junction nucleotides: 7. DNA for the CDR3: TGTGCCAGCAGCACATATAGCGGGGGGGTAACAGATACGCAGTATTTT. Protein product: CASSTYSGGVTDTQYF.

The V and J genes are TRBV20-1 and TRBJ2-3; tentative D call: TRBD2 (5 bases). This CDR3 contains 16 residues. The germline V gene encodes CDR1 DFQATT and CDR2 SNEGSKA (reference sequence). The V gene lost 3 bases and the J gene lost 2 bases, with 18 bases spanning the gap. CDR3 DNA sequence: TGCAGTGCTAGTGCAGTCCGGGGAGTTTCCACAGATACGCAGTATTTT. It codes for CSASAVRGVSTDTQYF.

This clone was seen a single time. J is TRBJ1-1 and V is TRBV2, with a possible D match to TRBD1 (5 bases). The V gene lost 8 bases and the J gene lost 4 bases, with 11 bases spanning the gap. The CDR3 loop spans 12 amino acids. Looked up from germline, CDR1 is SNHLY and CDR2 is FYNNEI. The CDR3 protein is CASGSRATEAFF. The CDR3 bases are TGTGCCAGCGGGTCCAGGGCCACTGAAGCTTTCTTT.

The chain combines TRBV2 with TRBJ2-7; D is uncertain. CDR3 length: 12 amino acids. V dropped 3 bases and J dropped 3 bases, with 6 bases sitting between them. Germline CDR1 is SNHLY and CDR2 is FYNNEI. The CDR3 DNA reads as TGTGCCAGCAGTGAGGCTGGCTACGAGCAGTACTTC. It codes for CASSEAGYEQYF. Full variable domain (outside the CDR3, taken from reference TRBV2 and TRBJ2-7): EPEVTQTPSHQVTQMGQEVILRCVPISNHLYFYWYRQILGQKVEFLVSFYNNEISEKSEIFDDQFSVERPDGSNFTLKIRSTKLEDSAMYFCASSEAGYEQYFGPGTRLTVT.